This TCR beta chain was profiled in a study of blood T cell repertoires in COVID-19. The data were produced by immunoSEQ multiplex PCR, yet TCRdb's version contains in-frame clones alone and is incomplete. The sample holds roughly 86,000 clones; approximately 86% are singletons and the top ten take less than 5%. The TCR sequence derives from a man aged 50 to 59 with active or convalescent COVID-19. Specimen: peripheral blood.

CDR3 sequence reads: CASRDRGNSGELFF. The CDR3 DNA sequence: TGCGCCAGCAGGGACAGGGGCAATTCCGGGGAGCTGTTTTTT. This chain joins TRBV4-1 and TRBJ2-2, with 9 bases identical to TRBD1. The CDR3 spans 14 residues. Germline CDR1 reads MGHRA; CDR2 reads YSYEKL. The junction had 5 bases not matched to a gene; V was cut back by 6 bases and J by 6 bases.